Sequencing of this T cell receptor beta chain was carried out in a study of fetal regulatory T cell absence and autoimmunity (dated by TCRdb to 2016 to 2017). About the investigation overall: Exocrine pancreas autoimmunity was seen in the IPEX patients without clinical diabetes. Points the paper makes about the study in general: TRB gene family usage was broadly similar between cord blood and pancreas, resembling published neonatal and adult repertoires. The oligoclonal enrichment was taken as support for antigen-driven autoimmunity in the pancreas before birth in IPEX syndrome. The TCR compartment showed significant oligoclonal enrichment in pancreas versus cord blood, with some top clones over 90-fold enriched.

About this clone: This clone's antigen is unknown. Base qualities are not recorded, but no much larger clone differs from it by a single base.

On the immunoSEQ human TCRbeta survey platform, TCRbeta CDR3 regions were amplified and barcoded with a two-step multiplex PCR. Libraries were sequenced on Illumina instruments, and IgH from the same samples was sequenced in parallel. Concerning the study's data processing: To remove PCR and sequencing errors, raw reads were filtered against the IMGT V, D, J definitions and then binned using a nearest-neighbor algorithm. Clones were defined by identical nucleotide sequence; differential abundance between tissues used per-clone Fisher exact tests with pFDR threshold p<0.01. A minimum inclusion filter of 10 in either sample excluded clones with frequencies too low for statistical inference. The immunoSEQ Analyzer was used for pairwise clonal comparisons, and IMGT tools were used to assess gene family usage. Drawn from immuneACCESS, this table holds only the in-frame rearrangements with V and J called that TCRdb kept. Clones are partly lost; checked studies trace under half to an unresolved V gene and leave the rest unexplained. V and J calls and clone size are those listed in that table; D and trimming were worked out from the DNA. The sample table records about 95,000 clones; 55% to 75% of these occur just once. The ten largest account for just under 2% of the sample.

Repertoire sequencing was done on genomic DNA taken from frozen pancreas tissue. The DNeasy Blood and Tissue Kit was used to extract roughly 2-3.1 ug of genomic DNA from either umbilical cord blood or frozen pancreas. Counted from cysteine to phenylalanine, this CDR3 has 14 amino acids. The entry retains the CDR3 DNA only, 42 bases that are in frame from base 1. The trim is 0 bases for V and 0 bases for J, with a gap of 6 bases between the germline ends. According to the germline V gene, CDR1 reads SGHAT and CDR2 reads FQNNGV. Input material: pancreas tissue. The rearranged chain carries TRBV11-2 and TRBJ2-7; D gene: possibly TRBD2, on 6 matching bases. The receptor was derived from a male donor with IPEX syndrome. CDR3 region: CASSLERGSYEQYF. The nucleotide sequence is given as TGTGCCAGCAGCTTAGAGCGGGGCTCCTACGAGCAGTACTTC. Supplemented by the reference TRBV11-2 and TRBJ2-7 proteins around the CDR3, the complete variable domain is EAGVAQSPRYKIIEKRQSVAFWCNPISGHATLYWYQQILGQGPKLLIQFQNNGVVDDSQLPKDRFSAERLKGVDSTLKIQPAKLEDSAVYLCASSLERGSYEQYFGPGTRLTVT.